This T cell receptor (beta chain) came from a study of cytomegalovirus exposure and HLA in healthy donors. The PCR employed 60 Vbeta primers together with 13 Jbeta primers. Measured with immunoSEQ multiplex PCR; TCRdb has only the in-frame clones, and not every one. The sample includes around 230,000 clones, nearly 80% seen only once; the top ten take over 1.5%. This clone showed up just a few times. CDR1 is LNHDA and CDR2 is SQIVND in the germline V gene (reference sequence). The CDR3 has 14 amino acids. V was trimmed by 10 bases and J by 5 bases, leaving 20 bases between them. What was sequenced was PBMCs. The clonotype originates from a male donor in good health and CMV-seronegative. The chain uses TRBV19 and TRBJ2-5, with D maybe TRBD2 (7 bases). The CDR3 reads CATQRGGASETQYF. The CDR3 DNA follows: TGTGCCACCCAGCGAGGGGGGGCTAGTGAGACCCAGTACTTC.